These 4 T cell receptor beta chains originate from one sample sequenced in a study of PD-1 blockade in classical Hodgkin lymphoma. This table comes from immunoSEQ multiplex PCR, and its TCRdb copy is limited to in-frame clones, with some not included. The top ten hold approximately 6.3% of the sample, which has about 100,000 clones, roughly 91% seen once. Brentuximab vedotin exposure varied among the patients, all of whom had relapsed after autologous stem cell transplantation. Sequencing used peripheral blood mononuclear cells (PBMCs), obtained before the second cycle of nivolumab. The receptors come from a human donor with classical Hodgkin lymphoma.

The chain recombines TRBV4-1 with TRBJ2-7; no definite D call. The CDR3 loop spans 14 amino acids. V was clipped by 1 base and J by 5 bases, with 12 bases between them. Germline lookup yields CDR1 MGHRA and CDR2 YSYEKL. The CDR3 loop reads CASSQVTTANEQYF. Here the CDR3 DNA reads TGCGCCAGCAGCCAAGTTACTACAGCCAACGAGCAGTACTTC.

The rearrangement links TRBV28 to TRBJ1-2; D not resolved. The germline gives CDR1 MDHEN, CDR2 SYDVKM. V shed 6 bases and J shed 6 bases, with 8 bases lying between them. The length of the CDR3 is 11 residues. CDR3 amino acids: CASRVGNGYTF. DNA for the CDR3: TGTGCCAGCAGAGTTGGGAATGGCTACACCTTC.

J is TRBJ1-6 and V is TRBV19; the D gene is possibly TRBD1 (5 bases). The CDR3 covers 12 residues. Germline loops: CDR1 LNHDA, CDR2 SQIVND (reference sequence). V was trimmed by 3 bases and J by 8 bases, leaving 5 bases between them. The CDR3 coding sequence is TGTGCCAGTAGTATCAGGGATTCACCCCTCCACTTT. This gives the protein CASSIRDSPLHF.

The rearrangement uses TRBV6-6 and TRBJ2-2; D ambiguous. CDR3 length equals 14 residues. Trimming removed 5 bases at V and 3 bases at J, with 10 bases between. The germline CDR1 and CDR2 sequences are MNHNY and SVGAGI (reference sequence). CDR3 loop: CASSRTGYTGELFF. CDR3 sequence (DNA): TGTGCCAGCAGTCGGACGGGTTACACCGGGGAGCTGTTTTTT.